Listed below are T cell receptor beta chains from one sample, sequenced in a study of blood T cell repertoires in COVID-19. Libraries were prepared by immunoSEQ multiplex PCR; TCRdb keeps only in-frame clonotypes and omits some of them. The sample carries about 99,000 clones, approximately 88% recorded once. Material: peripheral blood. The receptors were sampled from a man between 60 and 75 years old with acute or convalescent COVID-19. CDR3s include the opening cysteine and the closing phenylalanine or tryptophan. Each record gives: CDR3 protein, CDR3 DNA, J gene, V gene, clone size, D gene. A D gene is named only where the DNA matches it firmly. The size of a clone is reported for some rows only, either as once, few or many, or as a class for expanded clones.

CDR3 protein: CSVGDSKKLFF
CDR3 DNA: TGCAGCGTTGGGGACAGCAAAAAACTGTTTTTT
J gene: TRBJ1-4
V gene: TRBV29-1
clone size: .
D gene: TRBD1

CDR3 protein: CASSLARASYNEQFF
CDR3 DNA: TGTGCCAGCAGCTTAGCCAGGGCTTCCTACAATGAGCAGTTCTTC
J gene: TRBJ2-1
V gene: TRBV7-2
clone size: .
D gene: .

CDR3 protein: CASSLGDRTLNEKLFF
CDR3 DNA: TGCGCCAGCAGCTTGGGGGACAGAACCCTAAATGAAAAACTGTTTTTT
J gene: TRBJ1-4
V gene: TRBV5-1
clone size: .
D gene: TRBD1

CDR3 protein: CASSYGDRGTDTQYF
CDR3 DNA: TGTGCCAGCAGTTACGGGGACAGGGGAACAGATACGCAGTATTTT
J gene: TRBJ2-3
V gene: TRBV6-5
clone size: .
D gene: TRBD1

CDR3 protein: CASSLASSGRYYNEQFF
CDR3 DNA: TGCGCCAGCAGCTTGGCCAGTAGCGGGAGGTATTACAATGAGCAGTTCTTC
J gene: TRBJ2-1
V gene: TRBV5-1
clone size: .
D gene: TRBD2

CDR3 protein: CASKQGGTGELFF
CDR3 DNA: TGTGCCAGCAAACAGGGGGGCACCGGGGAGCTGTTTTTT
J gene: TRBJ2-2
V gene: TRBV6-6
clone size: .
D gene: TRBD1

CDR3 protein: CASSYEGAGSPLHF
CDR3 DNA: TGTGCCAGCAGTTACGAAGGGGCCGGCTCACCCCTCCACTTT
J gene: TRBJ1-6
V gene: TRBV6-5
clone size: .
D gene: .

CDR3 protein: CASSERSPGSNQPQHF
CDR3 DNA: TGTGCCAGCAGTGAACGCAGTCCGGGGAGCAATCAGCCCCAGCATTTT
J gene: TRBJ1-5
V gene: TRBV2
clone size: .
D gene: .

CDR3 protein: CASRLAGYNEQFF
CDR3 DNA: TGTGCCAGTAGGCTAGCGGGTTACAATGAGCAGTTCTTC
J gene: TRBJ2-1
V gene: TRBV6-5
clone size: .
D gene: TRBD2

CDR3 protein: CASSHYYGTRSHEQYF
CDR3 DNA: TGTGCCAGCAGCCATTACTATGGAACTAGGAGCCACGAGCAGTACTTC
J gene: TRBJ2-7
V gene: TRBV3-1/TRBV3-2
clone size: .
D gene: .

CDR3 protein: CATSPGQGSGYTF
CDR3 DNA: TGTGCCACCAGTCCCGGACAGGGCTCTGGCTACACCTTC
J gene: TRBJ1-2
V gene: TRBV24-1
clone size: .
D gene: TRBD1

CDR3 protein: CASSPLGRQVNYGYTF
CDR3 DNA: TGTGCCAGCAGTCCCCTTGGTAGGCAGGTTAACTATGGCTACACCTTC
J gene: TRBJ1-2
V gene: TRBV28
clone size: once
D gene: .

CDR3 protein: CASSAGSTFPPYEQYF
CDR3 DNA: TGCGCCAGCAGTGCCGGGAGTACTTTCCCCCCCTACGAGCAGTACTTC
J gene: TRBJ2-7
V gene: TRBV4-1
clone size: .
D gene: .

CDR3 protein: CASRTGTGESPLHF
CDR3 DNA: TGTGCCAGCAGAACTGGGACAGGGGAATCACCCCTCCACTTT
J gene: TRBJ1-6
V gene: TRBV28
clone size: .
D gene: TRBD1

CDR3 protein: CASSKRLAGSFEQYF
CDR3 DNA: TGTGCCAGTAGTAAGCGGCTAGCGGGAAGTTTCGAGCAGTACTTC
J gene: TRBJ2-7
V gene: TRBV19
clone size: .
D gene: TRBD2

CDR3 protein: CAWSEGDRYYGYTF
CDR3 DNA: TGTGCCTGGAGTGAAGGGGATCGATACTATGGCTACACCTTC
J gene: TRBJ1-2
V gene: TRBV30
clone size: few
D gene: .

CDR3 protein: CASSLGCF
CDR3 DNA: TGTGCCAGCAGCCTAGGATGTTTT
J gene: TRBJ1-4
V gene: TRBV5-7
clone size: .
D gene: .

CDR3 protein: CASSVQGGSSPLHF
CDR3 DNA: TGTGCCAGCAGTGTGCAGGGGGGTAGTTCACCCCTCCACTTT
J gene: TRBJ1-6
V gene: TRBV2
clone size: .
D gene: TRBD1

CDR3 protein: CASSSQGATGELFF
CDR3 DNA: TGCGCCAGCAGCTCACAGGGTGCCACCGGGGAGCTGTTTTTT
J gene: TRBJ2-2
V gene: TRBV5-1
clone size: .
D gene: .

CDR3 protein: CATSESGSGNEQFF
CDR3 DNA: TGTGCCACCAGTGAGAGCGGGAGCGGAAATGAGCAGTTCTTC
J gene: TRBJ2-1
V gene: TRBV24-1
clone size: .
D gene: TRBD2

CDR3 protein: CASSGTGGYEQYF
CDR3 DNA: TGTGCCAGCAGTGGGACAGGAGGCTACGAGCAGTACTTC
J gene: TRBJ2-7
V gene: TRBV2
clone size: .
D gene: TRBD1

CDR3 protein: CASSITGVRETQYF
CDR3 DNA: TGTGCCAGCAGTATCACAGGGGTGAGAGAGACCCAGTACTTC
J gene: TRBJ2-5
V gene: TRBV6-5
clone size: .
D gene: TRBD1

CDR3 protein: CASSLSVAGGPSSYNEQFF
CDR3 DNA: TGTGCCAGCAGCTTAAGTGTAGCGGGAGGCCCGAGCTCCTACAATGAGCAGTTCTTC
J gene: TRBJ2-1
V gene: TRBV7-2
clone size: .
D gene: TRBD2

CDR3 protein: CASSVGPGLAGEETQYF
CDR3 DNA: TGTGCCAGCAGCGTAGGTCCAGGACTAGCGGGAGAAGAGACCCAGTACTTC
J gene: TRBJ2-5
V gene: TRBV9
clone size: .
D gene: TRBD2

CDR3 protein: CASSVLPRGQSSYNEQFF
CDR3 DNA: TGCGCCAGCAGCGTTCTCCCGAGGGGGCAAAGCTCCTACAATGAGCAGTTCTTC
J gene: TRBJ2-1
V gene: TRBV5-1
clone size: .
D gene: TRBD1

CDR3 protein: CASHFRGIGTEAFF
CDR3 DNA: TGTGCCAGCCATTTCAGGGGGATCGGCACTGAAGCTTTCTTT
J gene: TRBJ1-1
V gene: TRBV6-5
clone size: once
D gene: TRBD1

CDR3 protein: CASSLDPGGNEQFF
CDR3 DNA: TGCGCCAGCAGCTTGGATCCAGGGGGCAATGAGCAGTTCTTC
J gene: TRBJ2-1
V gene: TRBV5-1
clone size: .
D gene: TRBD1

CDR3 protein: CASSDTGYTGELFF
CDR3 DNA: TGTGCCAGCAGTGACACAGGGTACACCGGGGAGCTGTTTTTT
J gene: TRBJ2-2
V gene: TRBV25-1
clone size: few
D gene: .

CDR3 protein: CSANFRGEQFF
CDR3 DNA: TGCAGTGCTAATTTCCGCGGAGAGCAGTTCTTC
J gene: TRBJ2-1
V gene: TRBV20-1
clone size: .
D gene: .

CDR3 protein: CATKSPFYNEQFF
CDR3 DNA: TGTGCCACCAAATCCCCATTCTACAATGAGCAGTTCTTC
J gene: TRBJ2-1
V gene: TRBV24-1
clone size: .
D gene: .

CDR3 protein: CASSFQTWNTEAFF
CDR3 DNA: TGCGCCAGCAGCTTTCAGACTTGGAACACTGAAGCTTTCTTT
J gene: TRBJ1-1
V gene: TRBV5-1
clone size: .
D gene: .

CDR3 protein: CASKGGPRLAGGADTQYF
CDR3 DNA: TGTGCCAGCAAGGGGGGTCCGAGACTAGCGGGAGGTGCAGATACGCAGTATTTT
J gene: TRBJ2-3
V gene: TRBV2
clone size: .
D gene: TRBD2

CDR3 protein: CATSTWDWTGTLGYTF
CDR3 DNA: TGTGCCACCAGCACCTGGGATTGGACAGGGACGCTTGGCTACACCTTC
J gene: TRBJ1-2
V gene: TRBV15
clone size: .
D gene: TRBD1

CDR3 protein: CASSDTGAQPQHF
CDR3 DNA: TGTGCCAGTAGTGATACAGGGGCCCAGCCCCAGCATTTT
J gene: TRBJ1-5
V gene: TRBV19
clone size: .
D gene: TRBD1

CDR3 protein: CASSPRDRSGNIQYF
CDR3 DNA: TGTGCCAGCTCACCACGGGACAGGTCAGGAAACATTCAGTACTTC
J gene: TRBJ2-4
V gene: TRBV18
clone size: .
D gene: TRBD1

CDR3 protein: CASSTPGQGSYGYTF
CDR3 DNA: TGTGCCAGCAGCACGCCGGGACAGGGCTCCTATGGCTACACCTTC
J gene: TRBJ1-2
V gene: TRBV5-4
clone size: .
D gene: TRBD1

CDR3 protein: CASSVMMGQDTF
CDR3 DNA: TGTGCCAGCAGCGTTATGATGGGACAGGACACCTTC
J gene: TRBJ1-2
V gene: TRBV9
clone size: .
D gene: TRBD1

CDR3 protein: CASSIGGLVRTQYF
CDR3 DNA: TGTGCCAGTAGTATAGGGGGACTTGTGCGGACCCAGTACTTC
J gene: TRBJ2-5
V gene: TRBV19
clone size: .
D gene: .

CDR3 protein: CATSDFGQGAAETQYF
CDR3 DNA: TGTGCCACCAGTGATTTTGGTCAGGGGGCAGCGGAGACCCAGTACTTC
J gene: TRBJ2-5
V gene: TRBV24-1
clone size: .
D gene: TRBD1

CDR3 protein: CASSSVLSGRSPTGELFF
CDR3 DNA: TGTGCCAGTAGTTCAGTACTAAGCGGGAGGAGCCCTACCGGGGAGCTGTTTTTT
J gene: TRBJ2-2
V gene: TRBV19
clone size: .
D gene: TRBD2

CDR3 protein: CASSSGLAGVNEQFF
CDR3 DNA: TGTGCCAGCAGCTCGGGACTAGCGGGAGTCAATGAGCAGTTCTTC
J gene: TRBJ2-1
V gene: TRBV7-9
clone size: .
D gene: TRBD2

CDR3 protein: CAISESSRDRGYTF
CDR3 DNA: TGTGCCATCAGTGAGTCGAGTCGGGACAGGGGATACACCTTC
J gene: TRBJ1-2
V gene: TRBV10-3
clone size: .
D gene: TRBD1

CDR3 protein: CASSPESSGNTIYF
CDR3 DNA: TGTGCCAGCTCACCCGAGAGCTCTGGAAACACCATATATTTT
J gene: TRBJ1-3
V gene: TRBV18
clone size: .
D gene: .

CDR3 protein: CASSQDHPHRVGDEKLFF
CDR3 DNA: TGCGCCAGCAGCCAAGACCACCCGCACAGGGTAGGAGATGAAAAACTGTTTTTT
J gene: TRBJ1-4
V gene: TRBV4-3
clone size: .
D gene: .

CDR3 protein: CASSDYVGQATLLGGYTF
CDR3 DNA: TGTGCCAGCAGTGATTATGTAGGACAGGCCACCCTGTTAGGTGGCTACACCTTC
J gene: TRBJ1-2
V gene: TRBV25-1
clone size: few
D gene: TRBD1